Presented here are 10 T cell receptor beta chains from one specimen sequenced in a study of lung T cells in sarcoidosis with Löfgren's syndrome. Using its own MiXCR run on the reads, TCRdb lists one record per CDR3 protein. Altogether 55,000 to 80,000 distinct CDR3 sequences are present, 21% being singletons, with the ten largest covering over 2%. Sequences were obtained from CD4+ T cells from PBMCs. All receptors derive from a human donor with sarcoidosis (Löfgren's syndrome or another form), or a control subject (not recorded which).

With respect to this clonotype: Since a much larger clone is just one base distant, this may be a read error. Because the CDR3 is missing its conserved closing phenylalanine or tryptophan, this is likely a read error. CDR3 amino acids: CASSPINSQETQYL. The CDR3 DNA reads TGTGCCAGCTCACCTATCAACAGTCAAGAGACCCAGTACCTC. The chain employs TRBV18 and TRBJ2-5; D remains ambiguous. V was shortened by 3 bases and J by 2 bases, with 10 bases between the two germline ends. This CDR3 is 14 amino acids long. Germline CDR1 reads KGHSH; CDR2 reads LQKENI.

This clonotype was seen just once. A much more abundant neighbour one base away suggests this may be a read error. The V call is TRBV20-1, the J call TRBJ2-2; the match to TRBD1 covers 7 bases. Germline V gene sequence: CDR1 DFQATT, CDR2 SNEGSKA (reference sequence). CDR3 length: 13 residues. CDR3: CGARDRQGGELFF. The CDR3 region has the DNA TGCGGTGCTAGAGACCGACAGGGCGGGGAGCTGTTTTTT.

As regards this clonotype: Since a much larger clone is just one base distant, this may be a read error. The rearrangement uses TRBV7-7 and TRBJ2-5, with D unresolved. Germline CDR1 reads SSHAT; CDR2 reads FNYEAQ (reference sequence). The ends were cut back, 1 base at V and 7 bases at J, with 10 bases in the middle. There are 13 residues in the CDR3. The CDR3 here is CASSLDQTRTQYF. The CDR3 DNA follows: TGTGCCAGCAGCTTAGACCAGACGAGGACCCAGTACTTC.

The chain carries TRBV6-2 or TRBV6-3 and TRBJ2-3; no clear D. With 5 bases removed from V and 6 bases from J, the gap between germline ends came to 9 bases. The germline V gene has CDR1 MNHEY and CDR2 SVGEGT. This CDR3 contains 12 residues. The CDR3 DNA reads TGTGCCAGCAGTCCTGCCACGGATACGCAGTATTTT. It translates to CASSPATDTQYF.

CDR3 residues: CASSLAPTGTNEKLFF. The CDR3 coding sequence is TGCGCCAGCAGCTTGGCACCAACAGGGACTAATGAAAAACTGTTTTTT. This chain uses TRBV5-1 with TRBJ1-4, with D maybe TRBD1 (6 bases). The germline gives CDR1 SGHRS, CDR2 YFSETQ. Trimming pared 0 bases from V and 2 bases from J, leaving 11 bases between. The CDR3 is made up of 16 amino acids.

The table lists this clonotype with many counts. The CDR3 DNA is TGTGCCAGCTCACCACCTTCGCTTCAGGGCCAGTACTTC. This sequence encodes CASSPPSLQGQYF. The gene calls are TRBV18 and TRBJ2-5; D possibly corresponds to TRBD1 (5 bases). This CDR3 has 13 amino acids. Germline-derived CDR1 and CDR2 are KGHSH and LQKENI. V was cut by 0 bases and J by 10 bases, with 12 bases left in between. Together with reference TRBV18 and TRBJ2-5, the CDR3 gives the full variable domain: NAGVMQNPRHLVRRRGQEARLRCSPMKGHSHVYWYRQLPEEGLKFMVYLQKENIIDESGMPKERFSAEFPKEGPSILRIQQVVRGDSAAYFCASSPPSLQGQYFGPGTRLLVL.

This clonotype showed up just a few times. The chain recombines TRBV3-1 with TRBJ2-6; perhaps TRBD1 as D (6 bases). Looked up from germline, CDR1 is LGHDT and CDR2 is YNNKEL (reference sequence). Trimming took 4 bases from V and 0 from J, leaving 10 bases between them. The length of the CDR3 is 16 residues. As DNA, the CDR3 is TGTGCCAGCAGCCGAAAACAGGGCTCTGGGGCCAACGTCCTGACTTTC. Translating gives CASSRKQGSGANVLTF. Variable domain in full (rest from reference TRBV3-1 and TRBJ2-6): DTAVSQTPKYLVTQMGNDKSIKCEQNLGHDTMYWYKQDSKKFLKIMFSYNNKELIINETVPNRFSPKSPDKAHLNLHINSLELGDSAVYFCASSRKQGSGANVLTFGAGSRLTVL.

The V call is TRBV5-1, the J call TRBJ1-4, with D possibly TRBD1 on 5 matching bases. This CDR3 has 16 amino acids. Looked up from germline, CDR1 is SGHRS and CDR2 is YFSETQ. The ends were cut back, 4 bases at V and 0 bases at J, with 13 bases in the middle. In DNA form, the CDR3 reads TGCGCCAGCAGCCCCGGGACCCTATCAACTAATGAAAAACTGTTTTTT. This translates into CASSPGTLSTNEKLFF.

This clonotype was observed many times. The chain links TRBV28 to TRBJ1-4; D is ambiguous. Germline-derived CDR1 and CDR2 are MDHEN and SYDVKM. Trimming removed 6 bases at V and 5 bases at J, with 13 bases between. CDR3 length: 14 residues. The CDR3, as DNA: TGTGCCAGCAGCCCGGAGGTGCCGAATGAAAAACTGTTTTTT. It codes for CASSPEVPNEKLFF.

This clonotype has a count of ten or more. The chain is built from TRBV6-1 and TRBJ1-5; D gene uncertain. The V and J ends lost 6 bases and 0 bases respectively, with 9 bases between them. The germline gives CDR1 MNHNS, CDR2 SASEGT. The CDR3 covers 14 residues. In DNA, the CDR3 is TGTGCCAGCAGGGAACTATATAGCAATCAGCCCCAGCATTTT. Protein product: CASRELYSNQPQHF.